This T cell receptor beta chain was obtained from a study of CD8 T cells in ankylosing spondylitis. This clonotype was seen more than once but under ten times. Its matching antigen is unknown. TCRdb itself ran the 5' RACE reads through MiXCR, one entry per CDR3 protein. The data hold roughly 120,000 distinct CDR3 sequences, with approximately 15% observed a single time. Study conclusions and caveats: Roughly eight highly homologous variants formed a TCR beta motif that appeared characteristic of ankylosing spondylitis blood. Prior literature has documented some motif variants in synovial fluid and blood from reactive arthritis. Disease-linked clones, CD8+, were relatively rare in peripheral blood. Clones tied to disease were said to be significantly enriched in matched ankylosing spondylitis synovial fluid.

Germline CDR1 is MNHNS and CDR2 is SASEGT. V gave up 8 bases and J gave up 1 base, with 16 bases separating them. The CDR3 extends over 15 amino acids. Sequencing was done on a sample of blood, either unsorted or a sorted T cell fraction (not recorded which). The TCR comes from a female donor with ankylosing spondylitis or in good health (not recorded which). The rearrangement joins TRBV6-1 to TRBJ2-3; a weak D match, TRBD2 (6 bases). The CDR3 region is CASGKGRDGTDTQYF. CDR3 in DNA: TGTGCCAGCGGCAAAGGGCGGGATGGCACAGATACGCAGTATTTT.